The clone carrying this T cell receptor beta chain showed up just a few times. Its antigen remains unidentified. TCR beta CDR3 regions were amplified from RNA. In the first-round RT-PCR of the TCR CDR3, the HTBI primer set was used. Via MiXCR, TCRdb re-called the multiplex PCR reads, giving one row per CDR3 protein. The data contain under 500,000 distinct CDR3 sequences, 11% to 15% of them singletons. The source of the sample is a study of T cells in Graves' hyperthyroidism and ophthalmopathy. General observations from the study: With a median lead of about six months before onset, the model predicted ophthalmopathy.

Ophthalmopathy patients showed a Clinical Activity Score of at least 3, NOSPECS grade of at least 4 and duration under 3 months. Around 9.9 ml of fresh peripheral blood supplied the PBMCs. Sequencing was done on a sample of blood. This receptor was identified in a man over 45 with Graves' ophthalmopathy.

The CDR3: CAITGQGAGDTQYF. CDR3 nucleotide sequence: TGTGCCATCACAGGGCAGGGGGCCGGAGATACGCAGTATTTT. The V call is TRBV10-3, the J call TRBJ2-3, with 8 nucleotides matching TRBD1. The CDR3 consists of 14 residues. V lost 7 bases and J lost 5; bases outside the gene matches: 8. Germline V gene data show CDR1 as ENHRY and CDR2 as SYGVKD.